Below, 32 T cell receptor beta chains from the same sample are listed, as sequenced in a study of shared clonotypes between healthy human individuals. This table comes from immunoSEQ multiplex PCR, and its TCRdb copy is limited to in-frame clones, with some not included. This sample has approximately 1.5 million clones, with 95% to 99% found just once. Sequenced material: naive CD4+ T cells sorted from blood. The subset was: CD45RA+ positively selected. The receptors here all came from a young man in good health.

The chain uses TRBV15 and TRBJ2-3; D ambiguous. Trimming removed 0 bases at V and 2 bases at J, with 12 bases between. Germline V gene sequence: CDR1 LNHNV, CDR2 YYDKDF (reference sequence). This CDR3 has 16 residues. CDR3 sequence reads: CATSRDRNGFTDTQYF. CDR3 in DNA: TGTGCCACCAGCAGAGATCGGAACGGATTCACAGATACGCAGTATTTT. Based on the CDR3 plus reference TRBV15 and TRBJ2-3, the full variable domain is DAMVIQNPRYQVTQFGKPVTLSCSQTLNHNVMYWYQQKSSQAPKLLFHYYDKDFNNEADTPDNFQSRRPNTSFCFLDIRSPGLGDTAMYLCATSRDRNGFTDTQYFGPGTRLTVL.

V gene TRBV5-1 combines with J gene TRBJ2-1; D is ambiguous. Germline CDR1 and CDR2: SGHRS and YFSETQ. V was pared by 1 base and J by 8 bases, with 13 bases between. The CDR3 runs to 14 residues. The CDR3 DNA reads TGCGCCAGCAGCTTGCGAGTAGCTGAGGATGAGCAGTTCTTC. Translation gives CASSLRVAEDEQFF. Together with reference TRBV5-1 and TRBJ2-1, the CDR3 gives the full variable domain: KAGVTQTPRYLIKTRGQQVTLSCSPISGHRSVSWYQQTPGQGLQFLFEYFSETQRNKGNFPGRFSGRQFSNSRSEMNVSTLELGDSALYLCASSLRVAEDEQFFGPGTRLTVL.

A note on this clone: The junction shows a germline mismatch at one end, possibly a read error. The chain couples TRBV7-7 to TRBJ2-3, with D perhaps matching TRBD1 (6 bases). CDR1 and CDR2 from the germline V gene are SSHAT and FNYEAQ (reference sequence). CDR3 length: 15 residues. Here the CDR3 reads CASSRTGKWSDTQYF. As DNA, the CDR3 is TGTGCTAGCAGCCGAACAGGGAAATGGTCAGATACGCAGTATTTT.

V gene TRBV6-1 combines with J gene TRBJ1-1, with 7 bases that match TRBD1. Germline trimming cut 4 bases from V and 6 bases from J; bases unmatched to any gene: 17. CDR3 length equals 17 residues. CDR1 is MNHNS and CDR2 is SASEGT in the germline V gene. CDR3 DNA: TGTGCCAGCAGTGGGGCGGGAGGGGGCGCGGGGTTGGCTGAAGCTTTCTTT. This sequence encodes CASSGAGGGAGLAEAFF.

The DNA for the CDR3 is TGTGCCAGCATTCCAGGGTGGGCAGGCGGGGAGCTGTTTTTT. This codes for CASIPGWAGGELFF. J is TRBJ2-2 and V is TRBV21-1; the DNA was not used to check the table's D call, TRBD1. TRBV21-1 is an annotated pseudogene. The CDR3 totals 14 residues.

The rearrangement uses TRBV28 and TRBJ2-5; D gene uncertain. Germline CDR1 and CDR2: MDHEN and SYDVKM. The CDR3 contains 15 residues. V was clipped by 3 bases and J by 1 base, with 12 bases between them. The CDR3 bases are TGTGCCAGCAGTTTTCTCACTTTAGGCCAAGAGACCCAGTACTTC. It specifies CASSFLTLGQETQYF. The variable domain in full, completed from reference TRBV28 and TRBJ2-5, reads DVKVTQSSRYLVKRTGEKVFLECVQDMDHENMFWYRQDPGLGLRLIYFSYDVKMKEKGDIPEGYSVSREKKERFSLILESASTNQTSMYLCASSFLTLGQETQYFGPGTRLLVL.

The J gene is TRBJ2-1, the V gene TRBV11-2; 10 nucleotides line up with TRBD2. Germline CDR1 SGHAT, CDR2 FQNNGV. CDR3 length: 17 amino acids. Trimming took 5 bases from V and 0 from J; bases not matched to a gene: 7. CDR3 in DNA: TGTGCCAGCAGCCCATTTCCTAGCGGGAGCTCCTACAATGAGCAGTTCTTC. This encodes CASSPFPSGSSYNEQFF.

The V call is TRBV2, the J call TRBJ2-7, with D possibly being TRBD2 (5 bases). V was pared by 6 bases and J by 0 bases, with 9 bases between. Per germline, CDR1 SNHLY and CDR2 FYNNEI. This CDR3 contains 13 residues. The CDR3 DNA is TGTGCCAGCAGAAACCGGGACTCCTACGAGCAGTACTTC. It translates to CASRNRDSYEQYF.

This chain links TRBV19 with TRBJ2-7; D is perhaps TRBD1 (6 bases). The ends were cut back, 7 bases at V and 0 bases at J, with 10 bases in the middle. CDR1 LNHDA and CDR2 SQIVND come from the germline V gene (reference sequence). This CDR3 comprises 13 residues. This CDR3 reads CASNRDNSYEQYF. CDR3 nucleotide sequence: TGTGCCAGTAATCGGGACAACTCCTACGAGCAGTACTTC.

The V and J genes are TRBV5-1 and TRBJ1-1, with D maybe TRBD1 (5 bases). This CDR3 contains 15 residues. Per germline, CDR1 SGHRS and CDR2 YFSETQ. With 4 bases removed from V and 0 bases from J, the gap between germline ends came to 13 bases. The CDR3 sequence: CASSRDVTLNTEAFF. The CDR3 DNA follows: TGCGCCAGCAGCCGGGACGTAACCCTGAACACTGAAGCTTTCTTT.

CDR3 amino acids: CASSPGDRANTGELFF. The CDR3 DNA follows: TGTGCCAGCTCACCGGGGGACAGGGCTAACACCGGGGAGCTGTTTTTT. The chain links TRBV18 to TRBJ2-2; 9 bases match TRBD1. This CDR3 is 16 amino acids long. The V and J ends lost 3 bases and 2 bases, in that order; junction bases with no gene match: 4. Germline CDR1 KGHSH, CDR2 LQKENI.

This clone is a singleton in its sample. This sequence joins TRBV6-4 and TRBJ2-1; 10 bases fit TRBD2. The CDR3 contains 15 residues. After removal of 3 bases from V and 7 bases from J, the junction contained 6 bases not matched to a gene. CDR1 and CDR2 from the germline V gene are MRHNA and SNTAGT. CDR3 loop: CASSEGLAGVNEQFF. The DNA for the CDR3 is TGTGCCAGCAGTGAAGGGCTAGCGGGAGTGAATGAGCAGTTCTTC.

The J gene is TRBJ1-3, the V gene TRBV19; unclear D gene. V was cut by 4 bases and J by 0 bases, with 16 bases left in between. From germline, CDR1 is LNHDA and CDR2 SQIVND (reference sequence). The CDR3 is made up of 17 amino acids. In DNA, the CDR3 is TGTGCCAGTAGTAGTCTCTCCTCGGCCTTCTCTGGAAACACCATATATTTT. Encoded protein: CASSSLSSAFSGNTIYF. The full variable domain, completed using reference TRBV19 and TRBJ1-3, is DGGITQSPKYLFRKEGQNVTLSCEQNLNHDAMYWYRQDPGQGLRLIYYSQIVNDFQKGDIAEGYSVSREKKESFPLTVTSAQKNPTAFYLCASSSLSSAFSGNTIYFGEGSWLTVV.

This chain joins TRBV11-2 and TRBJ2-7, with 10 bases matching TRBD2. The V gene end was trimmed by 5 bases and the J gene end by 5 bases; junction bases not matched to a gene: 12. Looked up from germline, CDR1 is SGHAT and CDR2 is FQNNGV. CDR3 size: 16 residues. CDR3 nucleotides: TGTGCCAGCAGCCCACTCAGCGGGAGGGCCTCGGACGAGCAGTACTTC. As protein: CASSPLSGRASDEQYF.

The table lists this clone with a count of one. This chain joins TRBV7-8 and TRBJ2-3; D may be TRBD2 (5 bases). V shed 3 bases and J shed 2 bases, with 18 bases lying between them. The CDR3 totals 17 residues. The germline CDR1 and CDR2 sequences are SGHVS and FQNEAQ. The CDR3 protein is CASSFVARWGVTDTQYF. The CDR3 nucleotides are TGTGCCAGCAGCTTCGTCGCTAGGTGGGGAGTCACAGATACGCAGTATTTT.

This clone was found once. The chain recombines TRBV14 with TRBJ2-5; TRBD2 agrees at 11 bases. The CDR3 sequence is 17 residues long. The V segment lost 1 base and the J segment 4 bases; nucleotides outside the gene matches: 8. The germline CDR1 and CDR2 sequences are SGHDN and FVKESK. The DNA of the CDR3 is TGTGCCAGCAGCCAAGCCCTAGGACTAGCGGGTTTAGAGACCCAGTACTTC. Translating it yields CASSQALGLAGLETQYF.

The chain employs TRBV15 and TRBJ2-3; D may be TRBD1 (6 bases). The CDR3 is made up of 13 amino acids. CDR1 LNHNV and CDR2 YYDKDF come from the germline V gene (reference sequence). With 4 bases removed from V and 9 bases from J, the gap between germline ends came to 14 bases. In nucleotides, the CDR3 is TGTGCCACCAGCACGCGACAGGCCGAAACGCAGTATTTT. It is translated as CATSTRQAETQYF. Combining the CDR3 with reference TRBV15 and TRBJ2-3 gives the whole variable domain DAMVIQNPRYQVTQFGKPVTLSCSQTLNHNVMYWYQQKSSQAPKLLFHYYDKDFNNEADTPDNFQSRRPNTSFCFLDIRSPGLGDTAMYLCATSTRQAETQYFGPGTRLTVL.

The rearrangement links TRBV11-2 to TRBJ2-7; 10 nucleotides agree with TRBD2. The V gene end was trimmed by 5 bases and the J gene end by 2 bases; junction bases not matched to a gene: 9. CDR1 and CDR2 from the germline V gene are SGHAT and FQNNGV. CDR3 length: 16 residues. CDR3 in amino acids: CASSLLSGRLTYEQYF. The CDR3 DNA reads TGTGCCAGCAGCCTACTTAGCGGGAGGCTTACCTACGAGCAGTACTTC.

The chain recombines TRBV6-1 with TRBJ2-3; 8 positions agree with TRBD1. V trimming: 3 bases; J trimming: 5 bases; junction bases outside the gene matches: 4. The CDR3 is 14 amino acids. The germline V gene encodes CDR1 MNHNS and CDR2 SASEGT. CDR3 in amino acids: CASSDVGQGDTQYF. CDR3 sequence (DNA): TGTGCCAGCAGTGATGTAGGACAGGGAGATACGCAGTATTTT.

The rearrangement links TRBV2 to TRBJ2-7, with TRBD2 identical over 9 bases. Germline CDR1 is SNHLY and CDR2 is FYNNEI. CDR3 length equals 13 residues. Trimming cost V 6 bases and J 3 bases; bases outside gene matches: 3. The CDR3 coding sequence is TGTGCCAGCAGGACTAGCGGATACTACGAGCAGTACTTC. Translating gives CASRTSGYYEQYF. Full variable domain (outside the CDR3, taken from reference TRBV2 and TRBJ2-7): EPEVTQTPSHQVTQMGQEVILRCVPISNHLYFYWYRQILGQKVEFLVSFYNNEISEKSEIFDDQFSVERPDGSNFTLKIRSTKLEDSAMYFCASRTSGYYEQYFGPGTRLTVT.

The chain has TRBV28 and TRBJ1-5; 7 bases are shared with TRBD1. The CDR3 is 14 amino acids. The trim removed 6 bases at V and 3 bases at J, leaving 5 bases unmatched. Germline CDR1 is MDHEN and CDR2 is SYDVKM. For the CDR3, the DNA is TGTGCCAGCAGCTCGACAGGGAACAATCAGCCCCAGCATTTT. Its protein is CASSSTGNNQPQHF.

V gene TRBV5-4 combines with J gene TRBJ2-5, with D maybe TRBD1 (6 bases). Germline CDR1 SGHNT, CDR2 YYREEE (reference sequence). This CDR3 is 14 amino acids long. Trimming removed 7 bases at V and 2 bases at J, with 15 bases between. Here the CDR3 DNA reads TGTGCCAGCCGGGAACAGGGTCCTCAAGAGACCCAGTACTTC. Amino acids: CASREQGPQETQYF.

The CDR3 sequence: CASSARPISSPYEQYF. CDR3 DNA: TGTGCCAGCAGTGCCCGGCCGATTTCGTCCCCCTACGAGCAGTACTTC. The J gene is TRBJ2-7, the V gene TRBV6-1; D ambiguous. This CDR3 region has 16 residues. In germline, CDR1 is MNHNS, CDR2 SASEGT. Trimming removed 4 bases at V and 2 bases at J, with 18 bases between.

CDR3 in amino acids: CASSAGTGGRTQYF. The CDR3 nucleotides read TGTGCCAGCAGCGCAGGGACAGGGGGAAGAACGCAGTATTTT. This sequence joins TRBV6-5 and TRBJ2-3, with 11 positions matching TRBD1. The germline CDR1 and CDR2 sequences are MNHEY and SVGAGI. CDR3 size: 14 residues. Trimming at V came to 6 bases and at J to 9 bases, leaving 8 bases not matched to a gene.

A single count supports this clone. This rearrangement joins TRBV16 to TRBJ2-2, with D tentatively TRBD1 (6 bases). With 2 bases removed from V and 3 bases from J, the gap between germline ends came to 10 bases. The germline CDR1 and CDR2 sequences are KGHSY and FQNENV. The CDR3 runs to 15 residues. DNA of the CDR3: TGTGCCAGCAGCCAAAAGGGGGTCGACACCGGGGAGCTGTTTTTT. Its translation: CASSQKGVDTGELFF.

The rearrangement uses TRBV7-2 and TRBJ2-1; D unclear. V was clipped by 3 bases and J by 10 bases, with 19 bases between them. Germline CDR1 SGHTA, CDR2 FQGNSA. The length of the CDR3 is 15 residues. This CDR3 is CASSFRSVQGQEQFF. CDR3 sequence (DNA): TGTGCCAGCAGCTTTAGGTCGGTTCAAGGCCAAGAGCAGTTCTTC.

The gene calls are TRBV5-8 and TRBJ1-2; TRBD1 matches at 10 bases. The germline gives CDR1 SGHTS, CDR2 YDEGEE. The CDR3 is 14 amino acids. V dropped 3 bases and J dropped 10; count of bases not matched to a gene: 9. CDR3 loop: CASSYSGTGVNYTF. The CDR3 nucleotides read TGTGCCAGCAGCTATTCCGGGACAGGGGTAAACTACACCTTC.

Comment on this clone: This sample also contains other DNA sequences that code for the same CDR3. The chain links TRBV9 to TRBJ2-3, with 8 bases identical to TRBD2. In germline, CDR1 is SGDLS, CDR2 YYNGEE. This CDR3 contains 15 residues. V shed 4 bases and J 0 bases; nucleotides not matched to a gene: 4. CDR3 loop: CASSLASGSTDTQYF. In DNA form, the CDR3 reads TGTGCCAGCAGCCTGGCTAGCGGGAGCACAGATACGCAGTATTTT.

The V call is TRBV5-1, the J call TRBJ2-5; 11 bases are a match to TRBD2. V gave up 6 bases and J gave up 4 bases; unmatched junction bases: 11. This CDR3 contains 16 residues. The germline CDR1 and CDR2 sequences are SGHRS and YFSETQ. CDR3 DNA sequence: TGCGCCAGCACTGTCCCAGGGACTAGCGGTGGAGAGACCCAGTACTTC. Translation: CASTVPGTSGGETQYF.

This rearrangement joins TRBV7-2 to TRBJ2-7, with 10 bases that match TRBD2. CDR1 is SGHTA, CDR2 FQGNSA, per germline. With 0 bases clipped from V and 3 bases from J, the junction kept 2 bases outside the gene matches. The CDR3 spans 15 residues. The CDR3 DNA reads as TGTGCCAGCAGCTTAGCGAGGACTAGCGGCTACGAGCAGTACTTC. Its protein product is CASSLARTSGYEQYF.

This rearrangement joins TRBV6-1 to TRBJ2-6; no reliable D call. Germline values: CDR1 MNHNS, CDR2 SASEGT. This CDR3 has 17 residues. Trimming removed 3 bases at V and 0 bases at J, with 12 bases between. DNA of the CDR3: TGTGCCAGCAGTGAGAAGGGAATAGTCTCTGGGGCCAACGTCCTGACTTTC. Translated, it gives CASSEKGIVSGANVLTF.

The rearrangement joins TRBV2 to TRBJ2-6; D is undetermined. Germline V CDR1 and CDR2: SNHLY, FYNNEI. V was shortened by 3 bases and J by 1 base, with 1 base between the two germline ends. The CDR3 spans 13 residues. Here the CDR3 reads CASSDSGANVLTF. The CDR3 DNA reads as TGTGCCAGCAGTGATTCTGGGGCCAACGTCCTGACTTTC.